The source of this T cell receptor (beta chain) is a study of T cells in localized non-small cell lung cancer. Regarding the study as a whole: Of the top 100 tumor clones, median around 60 were in adjacent lung, approximately 28 among its top 100.

In regard to this clone: The antigen is undetermined. One end of the junction is discordant with germline, which a read error may explain.

Method: immunoSEQ multiplex PCR; TCRdb's copy keeps in-frame clones and lacks some. The sample lists 7,000 or so clones; 50% were seen once. The CDR3 loop spans 12 amino acids. Per the germline V gene, CDR1 is MNHGY and CDR2 is SAAAGT. The sample here was lymph node tissue, taken before any cancer treatment. The sequence came from a female donor of 60 years or more with stage I lung adenocarcinoma. The V gene is TRBV6-8, the J gene TRBJ1-4; D unresolved. The CDR3 loop reads CAISGIDEKLFF. In DNA, the CDR3 is TGTGCCATCAGTGGTATAGATGAAAAACTGTTTTTT.